Following are 19 T cell receptor beta chains from one sample sequenced in a study of identical twins. TCRdb reanalysed the 5' RACE reads using MiXCR and keeps one entry per CDR3 protein. Of some 1,700,000 distinct CDR3 sequences listed, more than 30% are singletons. The sequenced sample consisted of cord blood. These receptors were taken from a newborn girl in good health.

The chain joins TRBV27 to TRBJ1-6; D remains unclear. Germline values: CDR1 MNHEY, CDR2 SMNVEV (reference sequence). The CDR3 is made up of 15 amino acids. The V end lost 2 bases, the J end lost 7 bases, and 12 bases lay between the germline ends. CDR3 region: CASSLRVTVNSPLHF. Written as DNA, the CDR3 is TGTGCCAGCAGTTTAAGAGTTACCGTGAATTCACCCCTCCACTTT.

This clonotype was counted only a few times. CDR3 sequence: CASSFRTGAPNQPQHF. Here the CDR3 DNA reads TGTGCCAGCAGTTTCCGGACAGGGGCACCCAATCAGCCCCAGCATTTT. The chain joins TRBV28 to TRBJ1-5; 9 nucleotides match TRBD1. The V gene end was trimmed by 3 bases and the J gene end by 3 bases; junction bases not matched to a gene: 6. The CDR3 has 16 amino acids. Germline V gives CDR1 MDHEN, CDR2 SYDVKM.

The table lists this clonotype with a few counts. This chain connects TRBV27 to TRBJ2-4; TRBD1 matches 8 bases. Looked up from germline, CDR1 is MNHEY and CDR2 is SMNVEV (reference sequence). Germline trimming cut 7 bases from V and 0 bases from J; bases unmatched to any gene: 2. CDR3 length equals 14 residues. CDR3 bases: TGTGCCAGCACCACAGGGGGAGCCAAAAACATTCAGTACTTC. This sequence encodes CASTTGGAKNIQYF.

This clonotype was picked up a small number of times. The rearrangement joins TRBV6-5 to TRBJ2-5; no clear D. The V gene lost 1 base and the J gene lost 2 bases, with 11 bases spanning the gap. Germline V gene sequence: CDR1 MNHEY, CDR2 SVGAGI. The CDR3 sequence is 15 residues long. CDR3 coding DNA: TGTGCCAGCAGTTACTGTTTTACCAGTCAAGAGACCCAGTACTTC. As protein: CASSYCFTSQETQYF.

This chain connects TRBV6-5 to TRBJ2-1, with 9 bases lining up with TRBD1. The CDR3 covers 19 residues. Trimming at V came to 2 bases and at J to 0 bases, leaving 11 bases not matched to a gene. Germline assignment: CDR1 MNHEY and CDR2 SVGAGI. The CDR3 DNA follows: TGTGCCAGCAGTTACCTAGGACAGGGGAGCGGCAGCTCCTACAATGAGCAGTTCTTC. This sequence encodes CASSYLGQGSGSSYNEQFF.

The chain employs TRBV4-2 and TRBJ2-7, with 11 bases that match TRBD1. The junction had 8 bases not matched to a gene; V was cut back by 0 bases and J by 4 bases. CDR3 length: 17 amino acids. The germline V gene encodes CDR1 LGHNA and CDR2 YNFKEQ. CDR3: CASSQDAGGQGAYEQYF. The CDR3 nucleotides read TGTGCCAGCAGCCAAGATGCCGGAGGACAGGGGGCATACGAGCAGTACTTC.

J is TRBJ2-5 and V is TRBV7-9, with D perhaps being TRBD1 or TRBD2 (5 bases each). Trimming left V 6 bases short and J 1 base short, with 15 bases between. CDR3 length equals 15 residues. CDR1 SEHNR and CDR2 FQNEAQ come from the germline V gene (reference sequence). CDR3 bases: TGTGCCAGCAGGCGGACCGGGACCGTCCAAGAGACCCAGTACTTC. Protein: CASRRTGTVQETQYF. The full variable domain, completed using reference TRBV7-9 and TRBJ2-5, is DTGVSQNPRHKITKRGQNVTFRCDPISEHNRLYWYRQTLGQGPEFLTYFQNEAQLEKSRLLSDRFSAERPKGSFSTLEIQRTEQGDSAMYLCASRRTGTVQETQYFGPGTRLLVL.

This clonotype was observed a few times. The chain has TRBV7-2 and TRBJ2-7; 12 nucleotides line up with TRBD2. The closer fit of TRBJ2-4 to the DNA end suggests the J call may be wrong. Germline CDR1 reads SGHTA; CDR2 reads FQGNSA. This CDR3 is built from 17 residues. For the CDR3, the DNA is TGTGCCAGCAGCTTGTTCCTAGCGGGGGGGCCTCAAAACATTCAGTACTTC. Protein sequence: CASSLFLAGGPQNIQYF.

J is TRBJ2-1 and V is TRBV6-5, with D perhaps matching TRBD1 (6 bases). V lost 6 bases to trimming and J lost 10 bases, with 22 bases between them. Germline V CDR1 and CDR2: MNHEY, SVGAGI. The CDR3 totals 15 residues. CDR3 in amino acids: CASRPGQSSSYEQFF. The CDR3 DNA reads as TGTGCCAGCAGGCCAGGACAGTCGAGCTCCTACGAGCAGTTCTTC.

The CDR3 DNA sequence: TGTGCCAGCAGCCCGACCGGGACAGGGGGCTATAGCAATCAGCCCCAGCATTTT. Amino acids: CASSPTGTGGYSNQPQHF. The chain has TRBV3-1 and TRBJ1-5; 12 bases are a match to TRBD1. Germline V gene sequence: CDR1 LGHDT, CDR2 YNNKEL (reference sequence). This CDR3 is 18 amino acids long. V was clipped by 4 bases and J by 0 bases; unmatched bases: 7.

This clonotype was observed a handful of times. V usage is TRBV10-3 and J usage is TRBJ2-7, with unresolved D. Trimming pared 7 bases from V and 0 bases from J, leaving 10 bases between. This CDR3 has 13 amino acids. Germline CDR1 ENHRY, CDR2 SYGVKD. The CDR3 DNA reads TGTGCCATCACCCCGACTGACTCCTACGAGCAGTACTTC. Protein product: CAITPTDSYEQYF.

J is TRBJ2-3 and V is TRBV21-1. TRBV21-1 is a listed pseudogene. This CDR3 has 12 residues. CDR3: CASPTCTDTQYF. The CDR3 DNA is TGTGCCAGCCCCACTTGCACAGATACGCAGTATTTT.

The V and J genes are TRBV20-1 and TRBJ1-1; tentative D call: TRBD1 (5 bases). V lost 3 bases and J lost 6, with 14 bases in between. Germline V gene data show CDR1 as DFQATT and CDR2 as SNEGSKA (reference sequence). This CDR3 has 13 amino acids. CDR3 nucleotides: TGCAGTGCTAGTGTTCAGGGAGGCGCTGAAGCTTTCTTT. Protein sequence: CSASVQGGAEAFF.

This chain joins TRBV10-3 and TRBJ2-7; D perhaps matches TRBD2 (5 bases). With 7 bases removed from V and 2 bases from J, the gap between germline ends came to 18 bases. The CDR3 totals 15 residues. Germline V lookup: CDR1 ENHRY, CDR2 SYGVKD. The CDR3 sequence: CAIMNPEAKPYEQYF. The CDR3 DNA reads TGTGCCATCATGAACCCGGAGGCTAAACCCTACGAGCAGTACTTC.

This clonotype was recorded a few times. V and J are TRBV20-1 and TRBJ2-7, with D tentatively TRBD2 (7 bases). The CDR3 spans 13 residues. V was clipped by 1 base and J by 8 bases, with 15 bases between them. Per germline, CDR1 DFQATT and CDR2 SNEGSKA (reference sequence). CDR3 bases: TGCAGTGCTAGAGCGGGGGGCAGCCTCCAGCAGTACTTC. It encodes CSARAGGSLQQYF.

This chain uses TRBV29-1 with TRBJ1-2; D remains ambiguous. There are 13 residues in the CDR3. CDR1 and CDR2 (germline): SQVTM, ANQGSEA. Trimming stripped 2 bases from V and 5 bases from J, with 12 bases between. The CDR3 DNA follows: TGCAGCGTTGAATCGGGATGGGATTATGGCTACACCTTC. Protein: CSVESGWDYGYTF. The full variable domain, completed using reference TRBV29-1 and TRBJ1-2, is SAVISQKPSRDICQRGTSLTIQCQVDSQVTMMFWYRQQPGQSLTLIATANQGSEATYESGFVIDKFPISRPNLTFSTLTVSNMSPEDSSIYLCSVESGWDYGYTFGSGTRLTVV.

The chain joins TRBV2 to TRBJ1-5; 9 bases agree with TRBD1. CDR3 size: 16 residues. Per the germline V gene, CDR1 is SNHLY and CDR2 is FYNNEI. The V segment lost 7 bases and the J segment 1 base; nucleotides outside the gene matches: 8. CDR3 amino acids: CASNNDRGRSNQPQHF. CDR3 DNA sequence: TGTGCCAGCAATAACGACAGGGGGAGAAGCAATCAGCCCCAGCATTTT.

The CDR3 loop reads CASSLAGGPNEKLFF. The CDR3, as DNA: TGTGCCAGCAGCTTGGCCGGGGGCCCCAATGAAAAACTGTTTTTT. The chain carries TRBV5-6 and TRBJ1-4, with D possibly matching TRBD1 (6 bases). The CDR3 runs 15 residues. The germline V and J ends were trimmed by 0 bases and 5 bases, with 11 bases remaining between them. Germline V CDR1 and CDR2: SGHDT, YYEEEE.

The chain is built from TRBV27 and TRBJ1-1; 7 bases agree with TRBD1. The J segment lost 1 base and the V segment lost 1 base, leaving 9 bases of the junction unmatched. The CDR3 runs to 17 residues. Looked up from germline, CDR1 is MNHEY and CDR2 is SMNVEV (reference sequence). DNA for the CDR3: TGTGCCAGCAGTTTATACGACAGGGTAGGACCGAACACTGAAGCTTTCTTT. As protein: CASSLYDRVGPNTEAFF.